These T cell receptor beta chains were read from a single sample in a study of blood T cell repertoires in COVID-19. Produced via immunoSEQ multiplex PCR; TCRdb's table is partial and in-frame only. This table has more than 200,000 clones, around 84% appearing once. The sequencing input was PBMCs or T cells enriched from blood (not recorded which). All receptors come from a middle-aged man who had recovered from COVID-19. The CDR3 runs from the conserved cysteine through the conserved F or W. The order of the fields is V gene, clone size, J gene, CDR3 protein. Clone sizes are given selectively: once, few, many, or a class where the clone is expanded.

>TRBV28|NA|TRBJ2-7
CASSALPVLSTESYYEQYF
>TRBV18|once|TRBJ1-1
CASSPVIRGTEAFF
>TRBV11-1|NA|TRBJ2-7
CASTAFGGPTYEQYF
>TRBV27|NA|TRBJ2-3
CASRRVGTDTQYF
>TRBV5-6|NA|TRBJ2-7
CASSLVDSEQYF
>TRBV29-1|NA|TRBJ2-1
CSVGDTSYNEQFF
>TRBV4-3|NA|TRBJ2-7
CASSQGGGYEQYF
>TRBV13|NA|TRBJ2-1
CASTGETAFNEQFF
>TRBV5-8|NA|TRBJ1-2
CASSLVGASYGYTF
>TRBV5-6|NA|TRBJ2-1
CASSLNQVQFF
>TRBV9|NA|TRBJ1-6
CASSGGGVLDNSPLHF
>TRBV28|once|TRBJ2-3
CASVRADTQYF
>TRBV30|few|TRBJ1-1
CAWRAGRPNTEAFF
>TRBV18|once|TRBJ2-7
CASSPPGQAEEQYF
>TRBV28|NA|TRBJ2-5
CASSLPGQQETQYF
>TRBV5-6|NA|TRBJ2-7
CASSLPGGSEQYF
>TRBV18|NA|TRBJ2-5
CASSPNQVLGETQYF
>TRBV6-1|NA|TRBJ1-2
CASSDGGTDSLNGYTF
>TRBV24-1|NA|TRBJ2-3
CATSDLGGLAGETDTQYF
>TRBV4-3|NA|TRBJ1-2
CASSQPGQGVGGYTF
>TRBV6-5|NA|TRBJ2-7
CASRMGQGHEQYF
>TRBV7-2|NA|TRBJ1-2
CASSLGTGGQGYTF
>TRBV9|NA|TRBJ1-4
CASSVGQVKNEKLFF
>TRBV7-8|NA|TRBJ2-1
CASSLGLANEQFF
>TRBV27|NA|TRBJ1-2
CASSLLAPANYGYTF
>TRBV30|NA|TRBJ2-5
CAWSAKLAGEETQYF
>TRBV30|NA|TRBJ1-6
CAWMLGQETSPLHF
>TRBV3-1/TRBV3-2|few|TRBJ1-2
CASSQGGTVYGYTF
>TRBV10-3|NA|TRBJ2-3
CAISVGGRGSTDTQYF
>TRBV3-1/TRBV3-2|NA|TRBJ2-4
CASSHLSLAKNIQYF
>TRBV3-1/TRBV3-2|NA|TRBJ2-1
CASTQGLARTYNEQFF
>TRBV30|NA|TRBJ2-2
CAWSNRAGGAGELFF
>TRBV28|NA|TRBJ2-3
CASSISGFAGTGTDTQYF
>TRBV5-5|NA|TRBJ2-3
CASSEQGDTQYF
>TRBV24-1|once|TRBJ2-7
CATSRWTTVEQYF
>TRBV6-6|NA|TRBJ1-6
CASRSGGRYSPLHF
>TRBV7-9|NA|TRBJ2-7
CASSPSGGLEQYF